The clone carrying this T cell receptor beta chain was seen many times. It was through 5'RACE template switching that TCR cDNA was made, with a universal primer site and UMIs added. One entry per CDR3 protein, called by TCRdb with MiXCR from the 5' RACE reads. Of 40,000 to 50,000 distinct CDR3 sequences in the sample, roughly 7% were seen once. The data are from a study of T cells after yellow fever vaccination. Overall study: Some fractions had low cell numbers, and these were prepared with SMART-Seq v4 Ultra Low Input.

This CDR3 region has 11 residues. Per germline, CDR1 SNHLY and CDR2 FYNNEI. Between the trimmed V and J ends, which lost 8 bases and 5 bases, there was a span of 9 bases. Overall study results and limits: The secondary response showed a weaker magnitude and a faster peak, day 5 versus 15. Overlap between CD4 and CD8 compartments was detected for a small share of clonotypes.

This TCR came from a man between 25 and 39 years old who received the YFV17D yellow fever vaccine. The sample was CD8+ T cells not binding an NS4B(214-222) dextramer, sorted from PBMCs, taken 45 days after the yellow fever booster vaccination. V is TRBV2 and J is TRBJ1-1, with a weak D call TRBD1 (5 bases). CDR3 nucleotide sequence: TGTGCCAGCCCCCAGGGAACTGAAGCTTTCTTT. Translation gives CASPQGTEAFF.